This T cell receptor beta chain was documented in a study of cytomegalovirus exposure and HLA in healthy donors (dated by TCRdb to about 2017). As for the study more broadly: An earlier analysis of some 550 of the donors reported approximately 270 Gb of sequence data and 117 million unique TCR beta sequences from roughly 180 million T cells. The study profiled the T cell repertoires of approximately 700 subjects by immunosequencing and related them to cytomegalovirus serostatus. Donor age, sex, ethnicity and CMV serostatus were collected together with the repertoire data. In a later analysis, previously published TCR beta repertoires from 500 to 750 donors were re-analyzed and high-resolution HLA genotyping was added so that TCR occurrence patterns could be studied. To predict cytomegalovirus infection status, the study brought together high-throughput TCR immunosequencing, statistical association of individual TCRs with disease status, and machine learning. Rather than using new phenotypic data, the later analysis identified candidate immune exposures from TCR beta sequences and from how often those sequences occurred across donors. HLA typing covered class I and class II loci at four-digit resolution. Among the roughly 400 genotyped donors, roughly 80% belonged to the genetic ancestry cluster associated with self-reported Caucasian donors. Genome-wide SNP genotypes for about 60% of the 666 donors were used in a later genetic analysis, which treated that subset as a discovery cohort. Typing coverage varied by locus: about 620-640 donors for A, B, C, DRB1 and DQB1; 522 for DQA1; about 600 for DPA1; under 490 for DPB1. On average, around 200,000 unique TCR beta nucleotide sequences were sequenced per donor among a few hundred genotyped donors of the cohort, with roughly 20% of those sequences being non-productive. Roughly 300 gigabases of sequencing data and approximately 84 million unique TCR sequences were included in an early release covering several hundred HLA-typed donors. All discovery cohort repertoires had been generated using a single sequencing platform. The study was designed to test whether signatures of past pathogen exposure could be identified by cataloging public T cell receptors. An earlier analysis of around 540 of the donors applied high-throughput TCR beta sequencing to assess whether each TCR beta V gene segment acted as functional or pseudogenic. Because of strong linkage in the cohort, roughly five DR-DQ haplotypes were treated as single units for association and clustering. In addition to the first cohort of around 670 subjects, a separate validation cohort of approximately 120 different subjects was used.

The cohort was made up of 666 healthy bone marrow donors. All cohort members were sampled while nominally healthy, although unrecorded immune exposures were likely present. The donor tested CMV seronegative, placing the donor among the approximately 360 seronegative members of the cohort. A peripheral blood sample was provided by each donor, and peripheral blood mononuclear cells were used for TCR beta sequencing. Genomic DNA extraction from the blood cell samples was performed with the Qiagen DNeasy Blood Extraction Kit. Findings and caveats that apply to the study as a whole: When HLA alleles, especially DR and DQ, strongly co-occurred, attributing TCR associations to individual alleles was difficult. In a later genetic analysis, fewer N-insertions in productive TCRs were reported among donors in an Asian-associated ancestry cluster than the 666-donor mean. According to a later analysis, parvovirus B19, influenza, CMV and Epstein-Barr virus appeared linked to several top co-occurrence clusters. In a later analysis, the rate of TCR association differed among HLA loci, with DRB1 alleles having the most associated TCRs and HLA-C alleles having the fewest. Most TCR sequences were observed very rarely across donors, whereas some public TCRs were present in many individuals. A further reported finding was that TCR beta sequences accurately predicted the HLA-A and HLA-B alleles for most subjects in the first cohort. Some IMGT-functional V segments, including TRBV6-2 and TRBV6-3, could not be distinguished by the 87-base-pair reads and were therefore excluded. Compared with equally common non-associated chains, HLA-associated TCR beta chains in a later analysis were more clonally expanded and had lower generation probabilities. In the study, approximately 160 TCR beta chains were listed as associated with cytomegalovirus. Because counts were too low, 15 or so rarely observed V segments, including chromosome 9 orphons, were excluded from the earlier analysis of several hundred of the donors. A later analysis found that most CMV-associated TCR beta chains appeared HLA-restricted, with HLA associations seemingly driven largely by CMV exposure. An association between a missense DCLRE1C variant and V-gene and J-gene trimming of TCR beta chains was found in a later genetic analysis and replicated in an independent cohort. In this cohort, only TCR beta chains were sequenced, and detectable features were limited by the absence of alpha or paired-chain data. Because some donors lacked HLA typing at each locus, the association tests relied only on the typed subset. The authors suggested that the approach could potentially be generalized to other disease states and immunological phenotypes. Linkage disequilibrium might explain the correlated functional status among segregating V segments, but an unknown experimental factor could not be excluded. Roughly uniform sequencing depth across donors was assumed in presence/absence analyses, although this assumption may not hold. A few of the identified cytomegalovirus-associated TCR beta chains were confirmed in vitro to be specific for cytomegalovirus antigens. A later analysis associated 16,951 TCR beta sequences with specific HLA alleles at a false discovery rate of 0.05. The only immune exposure information available for the cohort was CMV serostatus. In both the original and validation cohorts, the classifier was reported to diagnose cytomegalovirus status with high specificity and sensitivity. The sequencing pipeline was judged likely to have produced a cluster of highly shared sequence variants as a technical artifact. An earlier analysis of several hundred of the donors showed that most TCR beta V segments appeared in productive rearrangements either about 87% or about 30% of the time, which broadly matched IMGT annotations.

According to the germline V gene, CDR1 reads LGHNA and CDR2 reads YNFKEQ. Measured from the cysteine to the phenylalanine, the CDR3 is 15 residues long. Just the 45-base CDR3 DNA is kept, in frame starting at base 1. V lost 0 bases and J lost 2 bases, and the count of bases not matched to a germline gene is 3. As to this clone: No antigen is known for it. It has no much larger one-base neighbor in the sample; base qualities were not kept.

The method was the immunoSEQ multiplex PCR assay. For the multiplex PCR, a mixture combining 60 forward primers for TCR Vbeta segments and 13 reverse primers for TCR Jbeta segments was used. Amplification of the CDR3 region of rearranged TCR beta genes was performed with a multiplex PCR assay on genomic DNA. The amplified TCR beta libraries were sequenced on the Illumina HiSeq System as 87-base-pair reads. On the study's bioinformatics: In a later analysis, tens of millions of unique TCR beta chains were counted across the 690 or so repertoires, and roughly 11 million of these chains were shared by at least two donors. A nearest-neighbor algorithm error-corrected the raw reads and collapsed the reads into unique sequences, merging closely related sequences to remove PCR and sequencing errors. To assign V, D and J gene segments, CDR3 sequences were aligned to IMGT reference sequences. For a sequence to be retained, at least a six-nucleotide match to both a V gene segment and a J gene segment was required. A rearrangement counted as productive if the CDR3 had no stop codons and remained in frame with V and J, and every other rearrangement counted as non-productive. Following IMGT convention, CDR3 was defined as the stretch from the second conserved V-encoded cysteine to the conserved J-encoded phenylalanine. Sequences without an unambiguous match to a single V gene segment were excluded from the earlier analysis of a few hundred of the donors. An earlier analysis of fewer than 750 of the donors called V segments functional above 56.7% productive rearrangements and segregating when the between-donor standard deviation exceeded 5%. To diagnose cytomegalovirus status from the catalog of TCR beta chain sequences, a statistical classification framework was built. V and J gene assignment, in a later analysis, came from comparing TCR nucleotide sequences with IMGT/GENE-DB human TR gene sequences. A later analysis assigned CDR3 sequences and most-parsimonious VDJ recombination scenarios with the TCRdist pipeline. In a later analysis, each TCR beta chain was defined by its CDR3 amino acid sequence together with its V-gene family, and reads lacking a unique V-gene family were excluded. A later analysis removed several hundred highly shared, low-generation-probability nucleotide sequences to deal with suspected cross-contamination and a sequencing artifact. A later analysis calculated a clonal expansion index for each public chain from normalized within-repertoire ranks of inferred template counts. In a later analysis, generation probabilities were computed using a VDJ recombination model fitted to out-of-frame rearrangements, and the results were checked against IGoR. Hypergeometric tests were used in a later analysis to score TCR-TCR, TCR-HLA and TCR-CMV co-occurrence, with a repertoire-size bias correction applied to the TCR pairs. In a later analysis, false discovery rates were estimated by permuting HLA or CMV assignments 20 times. In a later analysis, co-occurring TCRs were grouped using DBSCAN, with TCRdist sequence similarity added in when clustering inside HLA-allele-positive subsets. For co-occurrence clustering, repertoires with fewer than 30,000 or more than 120,000 public chains were excluded, along with five or six repertoires with anomalous nucleotide sharing. The source is immuneACCESS, and TCRdb retained only in-frame sequences with V and J called. Part of the clones is not carried over; for the studies checked, unresolved V genes explain less than half of this, and the remainder is unexplained. V and J calls plus clone size are reproduced from that table; the DNA served to infer D and trimming. The table for this sample lists around 230,000 clones; around 79% of them were counted only once. The ten largest clones represent roughly 1.9% of the sample.

The sample comprised PBMCs. The clonotype comes from a male donor in good health and CMV-seronegative. Recombination linked TRBV4-2 to TRBJ2-7; TRBD1 matches 8 bases in the middle. For the CDR3, the sequence is CASSQDEQGAYEQYF. DNA sequence: TGTGCCAGCAGCCAAGATGAACAGGGGGCCTACGAGCAGTACTTC.